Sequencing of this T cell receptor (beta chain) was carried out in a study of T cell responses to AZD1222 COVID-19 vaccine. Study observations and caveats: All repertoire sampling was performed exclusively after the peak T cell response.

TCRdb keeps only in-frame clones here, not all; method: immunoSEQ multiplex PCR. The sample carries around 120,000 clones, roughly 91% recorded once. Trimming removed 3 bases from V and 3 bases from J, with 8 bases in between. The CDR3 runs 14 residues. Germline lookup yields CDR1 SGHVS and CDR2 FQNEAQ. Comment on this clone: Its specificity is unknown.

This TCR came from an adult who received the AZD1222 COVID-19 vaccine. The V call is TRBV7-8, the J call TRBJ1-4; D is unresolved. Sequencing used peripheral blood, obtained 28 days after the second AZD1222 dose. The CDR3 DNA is TGTGCCAGCAGCTTCTTGGCGCCTAATGAAAAACTGTTTTTT. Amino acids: CASSFLAPNEKLFF.